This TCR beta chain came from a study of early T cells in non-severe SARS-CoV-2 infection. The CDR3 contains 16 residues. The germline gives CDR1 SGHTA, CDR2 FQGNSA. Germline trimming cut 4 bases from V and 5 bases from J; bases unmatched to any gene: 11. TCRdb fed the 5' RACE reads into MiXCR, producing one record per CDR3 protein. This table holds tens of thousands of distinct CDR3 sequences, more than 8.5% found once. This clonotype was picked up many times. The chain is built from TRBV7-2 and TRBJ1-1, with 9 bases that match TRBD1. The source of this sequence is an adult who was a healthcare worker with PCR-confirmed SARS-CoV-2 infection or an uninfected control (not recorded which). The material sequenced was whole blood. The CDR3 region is CASSYGTGILLTEAFF. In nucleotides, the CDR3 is TGTGCCAGCAGCTACGGGACAGGGATATTGTTAACTGAAGCTTTCTTT. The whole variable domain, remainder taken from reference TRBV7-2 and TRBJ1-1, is GAGVSQSPSNKVTEKGKDVELRCDPISGHTALYWYRQSLGQGLEFLIYFQGNSAPDKSGLPSDRFSAERTGGSVSTLTIQRTQQEDSAVYLCASSYGTGILLTEAFFGQGTRLTVV.